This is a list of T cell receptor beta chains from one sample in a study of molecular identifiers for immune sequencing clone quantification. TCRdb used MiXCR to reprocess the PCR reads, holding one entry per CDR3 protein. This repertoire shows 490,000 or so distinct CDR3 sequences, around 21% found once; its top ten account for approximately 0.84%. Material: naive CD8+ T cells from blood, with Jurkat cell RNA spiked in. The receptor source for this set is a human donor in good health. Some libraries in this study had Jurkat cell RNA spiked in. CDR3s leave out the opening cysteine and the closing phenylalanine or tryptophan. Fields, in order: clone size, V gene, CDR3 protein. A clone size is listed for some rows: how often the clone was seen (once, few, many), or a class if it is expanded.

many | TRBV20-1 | SASAVSSYEQY
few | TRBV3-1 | ASSPKPRGQGVYEQY
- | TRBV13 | ANGTRQGARQETQY
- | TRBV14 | ASSPGTLSSHNSPPH
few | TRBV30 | AWNAGTNNEKLF
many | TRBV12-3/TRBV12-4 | ASSFGAKETQY
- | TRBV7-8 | ASRSRQENTEAF
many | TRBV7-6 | ASSPTSGGRSYNEQF
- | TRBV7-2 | ASSLVFDKSYEQY
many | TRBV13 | ASSPSSAYEQY
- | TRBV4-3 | ASSHGTTGNTIY
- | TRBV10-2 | ASSEYKVATEAF
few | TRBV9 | ASSVQGVELDTQY
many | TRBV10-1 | ASSESLGTEAF
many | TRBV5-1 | ASSLAGPAYEQY
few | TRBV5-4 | ASSLQPGETQY
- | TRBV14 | ASSQGSSRTAREKLF
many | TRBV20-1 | SARSGLAGADEQF
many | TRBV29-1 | SVATGGGQPQH
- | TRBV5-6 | ASSLWGMGNQPQH
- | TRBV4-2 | ASSQDGSSGNTIY
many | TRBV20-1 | SAWTSSSDTQY
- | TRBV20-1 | SVYPKTSGGYYEQY
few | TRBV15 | ATSREGISGGTSYNEQF
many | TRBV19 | ASSIDSAYEQY
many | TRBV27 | ASSPVMAKGGETQY
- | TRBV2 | ASSFGRLYEQY
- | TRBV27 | ASSPFTSGVGSSTDTQY
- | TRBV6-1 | ASSEGLYNRVFTDTQY
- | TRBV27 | ASSFGGRHYGYT
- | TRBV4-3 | ASSQGTPKNSPLH
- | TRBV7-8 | ASSLWTSGSSYEQY
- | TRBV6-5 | ASSYSLGYGQY